The 32 T cell receptor beta chains below were found in one sample sequenced in a study of beta chain features in type 1 diabetes. Since all of the isolated RNA was reverse transcribed, expressed TCRB transcripts were what got sequenced. Sequencing was performed with immunoSEQ multiplex PCR; in TCRdb, only in-frame clones are kept and a portion is missing. Here the sample spans fewer than 650,000 clones, about 14% being singletons. The sequencing input was naive CD4+ T cells from blood. Receptor source: a man between 18 and 35 years old in good health.

This clone was detected a few times. V and J are TRBV25-1 and TRBJ2-2; D remains unclear. V was shortened by 1 base and J by 1 base, with 4 bases between the two germline ends. The CDR3 is 14 residues long. CDR1 is MGHDK and CDR2 is SYGVNS in the germline V gene. The CDR3 nucleotides read TGTGCCAGCAGTGAATTGGGGAACACCGGGGAGCTGTTTTTT. This encodes CASSELGNTGELFF.

This clone was picked up a small number of times. The rearrangement joins TRBV2 to TRBJ1-5; 7 bases match TRBD1. The CDR3 has 15 amino acids. V was pared by 3 bases and J by 4 bases, with 6 bases of the junction left unmatched. The germline gives CDR1 SNHLY, CDR2 FYNNEI. In DNA form, the CDR3 reads TGTGCCAGCAGTGACAGGGGGTTATCGAATCAGCCCCAGCATTTT. Encoded protein: CASSDRGLSNQPQHF.

Only a few counts were recorded for this clone. V gene TRBV5-1 combines with J gene TRBJ2-1; D is unresolved. The CDR3 is 13 amino acids. V lost 6 bases to trimming and J lost 0 bases, with 7 bases between them. Germline V gene lookup returns CDR1 SGHRS and CDR2 YFSETQ. In DNA, the CDR3 is TGCGCCAGCACCCCGAGCTCCTACAATGAGCAGTTCTTC. Translated: CASTPSSYNEQFF.

Only a few counts were recorded for this clone. V gene TRBV2 combines with J gene TRBJ2-1; maybe TRBD1 (5 bases). This CDR3 contains 15 residues. CDR1 is SNHLY, CDR2 FYNNEI, per germline. The germline V and J ends were trimmed by 5 bases and 4 bases, with 15 bases remaining between them. For the CDR3, the DNA is TGTGCCAGCAGTTTATCCAGGGCTGGTTACAATGAGCAGTTCTTC. Translated: CASSLSRAGYNEQFF.

J is TRBJ2-5 and V is TRBV7-2; TRBD2 matches at 14 bases. Trimming cost V 3 bases and J 4 bases; bases outside gene matches: 4. Germline V lookup: CDR1 SGHTA, CDR2 FQGNSA. The CDR3 contains 16 residues. In DNA form, the CDR3 reads TGTGCCAGCAGCTTGGGACTAGCGGGAGCCCCAGAGACCCAGTACTTC. As protein: CASSLGLAGAPETQYF. Full variable domain (missing parts from reference TRBV7-2 and TRBJ2-5): GAGVSQSPSNKVTEKGKDVELRCDPISGHTALYWYRQSLGQGLEFLIYFQGNSAPDKSGLPSDRFSAERTGGSVSTLTIQRTQQEDSAVYLCASSLGLAGAPETQYFGPGTRLLVL.

The rearrangement links TRBV9 to TRBJ1-2; a weak D match, TRBD1 (5 bases). The CDR3 is 16 residues long. CDR1 is SGDLS and CDR2 is YYNGEE in the germline V gene. V was cut by 0 bases and J by 4 bases, with 16 bases left in between. The CDR3 spells CASSVGGGQEGYGYTF. The CDR3 coding sequence is TGTGCCAGCAGCGTAGGCGGAGGACAAGAGGGCTATGGCTACACCTTC.

This clone turned up a few times. The chain carries TRBV7-2 and TRBJ2-7, with 8 bases lining up with TRBD2. With V trimmed by 1 base and J by 6 bases, 11 bases remained unmatched. The germline V gene has CDR1 SGHTA and CDR2 FQGNSA. This CDR3 has 16 residues. The CDR3 sequence: CASSLVALAGSSEQYF. For the CDR3, the DNA is TGTGCCAGCAGCTTAGTGGCCTTAGCGGGGAGCTCCGAGCAGTACTTC.

This clone has a handful of counts. The chain recombines TRBV9 with TRBJ2-1; D is unclear. V was clipped by 3 bases and J by 0 bases, with 16 bases between them. The germline gives CDR1 SGDLS, CDR2 YYNGEE. This CDR3 has 17 amino acids. CDR3 protein: CASSGRPSTSSYNEQFF. CDR3 coding DNA: TGTGCCAGCAGCGGTCGGCCCTCCACGAGCTCCTACAATGAGCAGTTCTTC. The variable domain in full, with the rest retrieved from reference TRBV9 and TRBJ2-1, is DSGVTQTPKHLITATGQRVTLRCSPRSGDLSVYWYQQSLDQGLQFLIQYYNGEERAKGNILERFSAQQFPDLHSELNLSSLELGDSALYFCASSGRPSTSSYNEQFFGPGTRLTVL.

This clone was detected only a few times. The rearrangement links TRBV5-4 to TRBJ1-4; the D gene is possibly TRBD1 (5 bases). The CDR3 contains 14 residues. CDR1 SGHNT and CDR2 YYREEE come from the germline V gene (reference sequence). Trimming took 4 bases from V and 10 from J, leaving 17 bases between them. The CDR3 DNA sequence: TGTGCCAGCAGCCCATCCCAGGGAACCGGAAAACTGTTTTTT. Translating it yields CASSPSQGTGKLFF.

This clone was recorded a few times. The V and J genes are TRBV4-3 and TRBJ2-3, with a tentative D call TRBD2 (5 bases). This CDR3 is 12 amino acids long. The germline CDR1 and CDR2 sequences are LGHNA and YSLEER. Trimming shortened V by 4 bases and J by 8 bases, and 10 bases separated the two germline ends. CDR3 sequence (DNA): TGCGCCAGCAGCCGAGGGAGTTCTACGCAGTATTTT. Protein product: CASSRGSSTQYF.

This clone occurred a few times. The chain carries TRBV15 and TRBJ1-2, with 9 bases identical to TRBD1. Looked up from germline, CDR1 is LNHNV and CDR2 is YYDKDF (reference sequence). The V gene end was trimmed by 1 base and the J gene end by 5 bases; junction bases not matched to a gene: 2. CDR3 size: 14 residues. The chain's CDR3 is CATSRGTGVYGYTF. The CDR3 DNA reads as TGTGCCACCAGCAGAGGGACAGGGGTTTATGGCTACACCTTC.

In this sample, this clone turned up a few times. The V call is TRBV11-1, the J call TRBJ2-7; TRBD1 matches at 8 bases. From germline, CDR1 is SGHAT and CDR2 FQDESV (reference sequence). The ends lost 5 bases at V and 5 bases at J; junction bases unmatched: 17. The CDR3 is 17 residues long. The CDR3 spells CASSQAVGGQGSHEQYF. The CDR3 DNA sequence: TGTGCCAGCAGCCAAGCGGTAGGCGGACAGGGAAGTCACGAGCAGTACTTC.

Note on this clone: The same CDR3 can be traced to other DNA sequences in this sample. This chain joins TRBV7-2 and TRBJ2-6, with D possibly being TRBD2 (5 bases). CDR1 is SGHTA, CDR2 FQGNSA, per germline. The CDR3 loop spans 15 amino acids. With 0 bases removed from V and 3 bases from J, the gap between germline ends came to 6 bases. The DNA of the CDR3 is TGTGCCAGCAGCTTAGCTGGGAGTGGGGCCAACGTCCTGACTTTC. Encoded protein: CASSLAGSGANVLTF.

The rearrangement uses TRBV19 and TRBJ1-5, with a possible D match to TRBD1 (6 bases). Germline V gene lookup returns CDR1 LNHDA and CDR2 SQIVND (reference sequence). This CDR3 has 17 residues. The V end was cut by 7 bases, the J end by 4 bases, with 23 bases between. The CDR3 DNA sequence: TGTGCCAGTACCATAAAAAACGGGCTTCAGGGGAATCAGCCCCAGCATTTT. As protein: CASTIKNGLQGNQPQHF.

This chain links TRBV6-6 with TRBJ2-7; D gene ambiguous. Germline lookup yields CDR1 MNHNY and CDR2 SVGAGI (reference sequence). There are 14 residues in the CDR3. V was clipped by 0 bases and J by 3 bases, with 9 bases between them. The CDR3 is CASSYSYRDYEQYF. The CDR3 DNA follows: TGTGCCAGCAGTTACTCGTACAGAGACTACGAGCAGTACTTC.

This clone was recorded a few times. V usage is TRBV28 and J usage is TRBJ2-7; 10 bases fit TRBD1. CDR1 is MDHEN and CDR2 is SYDVKM in the germline V gene. This CDR3 is 14 amino acids long. The V gene end was trimmed by 5 bases and the J gene end by 3 bases; junction bases not matched to a gene: 4. Here the CDR3 DNA reads TGTGCCAGCAGTCTCTGGACAGGGGGCTACGAGCAGTACTTC. This sequence encodes CASSLWTGGYEQYF.

The chain is built from TRBV7-8 and TRBJ1-5; D gene uncertain. This CDR3 region has 14 residues. Germline V gives CDR1 SGHVS, CDR2 FQNEAQ. The V end lost 5 bases, the J end lost 2 bases, and 10 bases lay between the germline ends. The CDR3 loop is CASSTVGGNQPQHF. The CDR3 coding sequence is TGTGCCAGCAGCACGGTGGGTGGCAATCAGCCCCAGCATTTT.

This clone appeared a few times. The chain employs TRBV19 and TRBJ2-7; D is unresolved. This CDR3 comprises 9 residues. CDR1 is LNHDA and CDR2 is SQIVND in the germline V gene (reference sequence). CDR3: CHNFPEQYF. The CDR3 nucleotides are TGTCACAACTTCCCCGAGCAGTACTTC. Together with reference TRBV19 and TRBJ2-7, the CDR3 gives the full variable domain: DGGITQSPKYLFRKEGQNVTLSCEQNLNHDAMYWYRQDPGQGLRLIYYSQIVNDFQKGDIAEGYSVSREKKESFPLTVTSAQKNPTAFYLCHNFPEQYFGPGTRLTVT.

This clone was found a few times. This rearrangement joins TRBV7-2 to TRBJ1-1; D uncertain. The V gene lost 5 bases and the J gene lost 4 bases, with 11 bases spanning the gap. There are 13 residues in the CDR3. CDR1 is SGHTA and CDR2 is FQGNSA in the germline V gene. The CDR3 loop is CASSPGGSTEAFF. In DNA, the CDR3 is TGTGCCAGCAGCCCCGGTGGTAGCACTGAAGCTTTCTTT.

The chain links TRBV19 to TRBJ2-7; the match to TRBD1 covers 9 bases. The CDR3 has 15 amino acids. The germline V gene has CDR1 LNHDA and CDR2 SQIVND (reference sequence). V was pared by 3 bases and J by 4 bases, with 7 bases of the junction left unmatched. The CDR3 bases are TGTGCCAGTAGTATTCCCGGGACAGGGTTTTACGAGCAGTACTTC. Translated: CASSIPGTGFYEQYF. Variable domain in full (rest from reference TRBV19 and TRBJ2-7): DGGITQSPKYLFRKEGQNVTLSCEQNLNHDAMYWYRQDPGQGLRLIYYSQIVNDFQKGDIAEGYSVSREKKESFPLTVTSAQKNPTAFYLCASSIPGTGFYEQYFGPGTRLTVT.

This chain uses TRBV2 with TRBJ1-1; TRBD1 matches 8 bases. With V trimmed by 6 bases and J by 11 bases, 8 bases remained unmatched. The V gene's germline CDR1 is SNHLY and CDR2 FYNNEI. The CDR3 consists of 12 residues. The CDR3 DNA sequence: TGTGCCAGCAGCGCAGGGGGCTTAACGGCTTTCTTT. It translates to CASSAGGLTAFF.

The V gene is TRBV9, the J gene TRBJ2-1; D remains ambiguous. The V gene's germline CDR1 is SGDLS and CDR2 YYNGEE. Trimming took off 0 bases at V and 6 bases at J, with 10 bases between the two ends. The CDR3 runs to 14 residues. For the CDR3, the DNA is TGTGCCAGCAGCGTAGAACCGGGCCCCAATGAGCAGTTCTTC. Its protein product is CASSVEPGPNEQFF. Complete variable domain (other parts from reference TRBV9 and TRBJ2-1): DSGVTQTPKHLITATGQRVTLRCSPRSGDLSVYWYQQSLDQGLQFLIQYYNGEERAKGNILERFSAQQFPDLHSELNLSSLELGDSALYFCASSVEPGPNEQFFGPGTRLTVL.

V is TRBV9 and J is TRBJ2-3; D remains unclear. Germline loops: CDR1 SGDLS, CDR2 YYNGEE. The CDR3 sequence is 14 residues long. The V and J ends lost 0 bases and 1 base respectively, with 6 bases between them. The chain's CDR3 is CASSVEPGTDTQYF. CDR3 coding DNA: TGTGCCAGCAGCGTAGAACCAGGCACAGATACGCAGTATTTT. The variable domain in full, completed from reference TRBV9 and TRBJ2-3, reads DSGVTQTPKHLITATGQRVTLRCSPRSGDLSVYWYQQSLDQGLQFLIQYYNGEERAKGNILERFSAQQFPDLHSELNLSSLELGDSALYFCASSVEPGTDTQYFGPGTRLTVL.

This clone came up a few times. The chain joins TRBV28 to TRBJ1-4; D remains unclear. The germline gives CDR1 MDHEN, CDR2 SYDVKM. The CDR3 loop spans 13 amino acids. V lost 3 bases to trimming and J lost 2 bases, with 4 bases between them. Here the CDR3 DNA reads TGTGCCAGCAGTTTGGCCACTAATGAAAAACTGTTTTTT. It codes for CASSLATNEKLFF.

The chain carries TRBV27 and TRBJ2-7; weak D call: TRBD1 (5 bases). Germline-derived CDR1 and CDR2 are MNHEY and SMNVEV (reference sequence). V was pared by 3 bases and J by 3 bases, with 9 bases between. The CDR3 is 13 amino acids. CDR3 sequence: CASSFFQGYEQYF. In DNA form, the CDR3 reads TGTGCCAGCAGTTTTTTTCAGGGCTACGAGCAGTACTTC.

This chain joins TRBV20-1 and TRBJ2-6, with TRBD2 identical over 7 bases. This CDR3 has 11 amino acids. The V and J ends lost 6 bases and 13 bases, in that order; junction bases with no gene match: 6. The germline gives CDR1 DFQATT, CDR2 SNEGSKA (reference sequence). The CDR3 spells CSATGGRVLTF. The CDR3 bases are TGCAGTGCCACGGGGGGTCGGGTCCTGACTTTC.

This clone turned up a few times. The V gene is TRBV28, the J gene TRBJ2-2, with D tentatively TRBD1 or TRBD2 (5 bases each). This CDR3 contains 15 residues. Germline CDR1 MDHEN, CDR2 SYDVKM. V was trimmed by 6 bases and J by 4 bases, leaving 15 bases between them. The chain's CDR3 is CASSPLGEGTGELFF. The CDR3 DNA is TGTGCCAGCAGCCCCTTGGGGGAAGGCACCGGGGAGCTGTTTTTT.

V is TRBV19 and J is TRBJ2-5; 9 bases map to TRBD1. The CDR3 has 13 amino acids. The trim removed 8 bases at V and 5 bases at J, leaving 6 bases unmatched. The germline gives CDR1 LNHDA, CDR2 SQIVND (reference sequence). This chain's CDR3 is CASAGTGLETQYF. The DNA of the CDR3 is TGTGCCAGTGCCGGGACAGGGCTTGAGACCCAGTACTTC.

This clone was seen a few times. V usage is TRBV28 and J usage is TRBJ2-7; no firm D call. With 8 bases removed from V and 4 bases from J, the gap between germline ends came to 6 bases. CDR1 is MDHEN and CDR2 is SYDVKM in the germline V gene. This CDR3 is built from 10 residues. CDR3 residues: CASRRYEQYF. The CDR3, as DNA: TGTGCCAGCCGTCGATACGAGCAGTACTTC.

This clone was detected only a few times. The V call is TRBV7-9, the J call TRBJ2-3; D is unclear. The ends were cut back, 8 bases at V and 6 bases at J, with 9 bases in the middle. Germline V gene sequence: CDR1 SEHNR, CDR2 FQNEAQ (reference sequence). This CDR3 is 11 amino acids long. CDR3 bases: TGTGCCAGCGTTCAGTCGGATACGCAGTATTTT. Its protein product is CASVQSDTQYF.

This chain links TRBV7-2 with TRBJ1-2, with D possibly being TRBD1 (5 bases). CDR3 length equals 16 residues. The germline CDR1 and CDR2 sequences are SGHTA and FQGNSA. Trimming removed 5 bases from V and 1 base from J, with 17 bases in between. CDR3 in amino acids: CASSMQGTVLNYGYTF. The CDR3 bases are TGTGCCAGCAGCATGCAGGGTACGGTGCTTAACTATGGCTACACCTTC.

This clone has just a few counts. The chain carries TRBV27 and TRBJ2-1; TRBD2 matches 12 bases. Germline-derived CDR1 and CDR2 are MNHEY and SMNVEV (reference sequence). This CDR3 has 16 residues. Trimming at V came to 5 bases and at J to 6 bases, leaving 8 bases not matched to a gene. The CDR3 DNA reads TGTGCCAGCAGTCCGCGGGCTAGCGGGGGGGTCAATGAGCAGTTCTTC. This translates into CASSPRASGGVNEQFF.